Below, one T cell receptor (beta chain) is given with its context. These data are taken from a study of blood T cell repertoires in COVID-19. Overall study: Sites across the United States, Italy and Spain contributed samples from acute and convalescent COVID-19. From T cells, B-cell-depleted T cells, or PBMCs came the material, which was cDNA or gDNA.

In germline, CDR1 is SQVTM, CDR2 ANQGSEA. CDR3 length: 12 amino acids. J lost 4 bases, V lost 7 bases, and 6 bases had no gene match. Per the authors' pipeline: Reference gene primer amplification in the assay estimated nucleated cell counts. Generated by immunoSEQ multiplex PCR, the TCRdb table keeps only in-frame clones and is missing some. From that table come the V and J calls and clone size; the DNA was used to work out D and trimming. The data hold roughly 290,000 clones, with approximately 86% observed a single time. The source material was peripheral blood. V is TRBV29-1 and J is TRBJ1-2; 7 bases match TRBD1. The origin of this receptor is a woman aged 25 to 39 who had recovered from COVID-19. The CDR3 DNA sequence: TGCAGCGCCCGACAGGGTTTCTATGGCTACACCTTC. It codes for CSARQGFYGYTF.